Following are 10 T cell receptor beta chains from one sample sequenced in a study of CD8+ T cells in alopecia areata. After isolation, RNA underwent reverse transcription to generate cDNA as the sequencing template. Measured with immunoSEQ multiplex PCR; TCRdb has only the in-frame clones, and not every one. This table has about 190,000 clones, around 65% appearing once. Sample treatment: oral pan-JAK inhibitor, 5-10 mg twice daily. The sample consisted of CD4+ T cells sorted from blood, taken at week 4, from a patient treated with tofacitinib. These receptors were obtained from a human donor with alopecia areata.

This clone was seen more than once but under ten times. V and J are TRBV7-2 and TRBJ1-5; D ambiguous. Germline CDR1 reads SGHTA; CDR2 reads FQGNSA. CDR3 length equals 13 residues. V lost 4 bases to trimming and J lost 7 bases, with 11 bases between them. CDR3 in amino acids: CASSSDLQQPQHF. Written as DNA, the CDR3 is TGTGCCAGCAGCTCCGACCTGCAACAGCCCCAGCATTTT.

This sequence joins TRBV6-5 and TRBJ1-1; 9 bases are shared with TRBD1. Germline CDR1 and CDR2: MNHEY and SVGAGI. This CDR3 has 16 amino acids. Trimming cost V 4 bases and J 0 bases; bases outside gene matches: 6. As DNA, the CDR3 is TGTGCCAGCAGTTTTAGGACAGGGGTCATGAACACTGAAGCTTTCTTT. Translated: CASSFRTGVMNTEAFF.

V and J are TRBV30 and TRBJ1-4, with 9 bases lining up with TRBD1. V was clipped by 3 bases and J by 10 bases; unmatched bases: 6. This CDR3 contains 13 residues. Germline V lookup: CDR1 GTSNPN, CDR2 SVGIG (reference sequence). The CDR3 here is CAWRTGGFGKLFF. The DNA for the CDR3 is TGTGCCTGGAGGACAGGGGGATTTGGAAAACTGTTTTTT.

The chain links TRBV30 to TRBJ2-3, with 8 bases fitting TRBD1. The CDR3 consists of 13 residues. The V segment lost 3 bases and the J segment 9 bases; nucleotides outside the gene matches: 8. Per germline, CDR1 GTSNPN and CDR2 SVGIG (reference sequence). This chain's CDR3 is CAWREQGVPTQYF. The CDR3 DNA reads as TGTGCCTGGAGGGAACAGGGGGTCCCCACGCAGTATTTT.

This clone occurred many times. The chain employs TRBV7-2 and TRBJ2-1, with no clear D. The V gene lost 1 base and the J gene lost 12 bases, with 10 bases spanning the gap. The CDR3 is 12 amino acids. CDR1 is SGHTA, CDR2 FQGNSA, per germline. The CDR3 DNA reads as TGTGCCAGCAGCTTAGGGGCCGTTGGGCAGTTCTTC. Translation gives CASSLGAVGQFF.

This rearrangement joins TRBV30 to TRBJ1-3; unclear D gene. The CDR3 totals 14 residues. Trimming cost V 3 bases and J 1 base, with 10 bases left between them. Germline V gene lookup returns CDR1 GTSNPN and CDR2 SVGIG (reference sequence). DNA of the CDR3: TGTGCCTGGAGGAGCCCGAGTTCTGGAAACACCATATATTTT. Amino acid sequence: CAWRSPSSGNTIYF.

In DNA, the CDR3 is TGTGCCTGGACTCGCGTGGGGGTGGAACGGTCTGGCTACACCTTC. Translated: CAWTRVGVERSGYTF. This chain joins TRBV30 and TRBJ1-2, with D tentatively TRBD1 (5 bases). Germline V CDR1 and CDR2: GTSNPN, SVGIG (reference sequence). This CDR3 contains 15 residues. V was pared by 4 bases and J by 7 bases, with 22 bases between.

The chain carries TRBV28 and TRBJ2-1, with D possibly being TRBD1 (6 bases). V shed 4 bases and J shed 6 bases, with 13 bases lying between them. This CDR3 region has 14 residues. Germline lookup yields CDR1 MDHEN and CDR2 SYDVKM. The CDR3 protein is CASSYVGAVNEQFF. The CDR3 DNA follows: TGTGCCAGCAGTTACGTGGGGGCGGTCAATGAGCAGTTCTTC.

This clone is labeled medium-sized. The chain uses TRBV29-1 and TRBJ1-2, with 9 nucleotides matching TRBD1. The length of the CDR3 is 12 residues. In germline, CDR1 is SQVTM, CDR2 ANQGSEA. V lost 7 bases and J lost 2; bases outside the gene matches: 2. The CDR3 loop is CSGQGENYGYTF. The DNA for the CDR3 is TGCAGCGGACAGGGGGAAAACTATGGCTACACCTTC.

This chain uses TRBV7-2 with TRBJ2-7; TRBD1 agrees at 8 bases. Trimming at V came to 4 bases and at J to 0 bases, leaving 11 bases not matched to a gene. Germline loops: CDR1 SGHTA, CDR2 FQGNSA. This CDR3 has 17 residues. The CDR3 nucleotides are TGTGCCAGCAGCTCCCAACGGGGGACAGGAGACTCCTACGAGCAGTACTTC. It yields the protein CASSSQRGTGDSYEQYF.